These 21 T cell receptor beta chains share one sample of origin, sequenced in a study of T cells after yellow fever vaccination. Via MiXCR, TCRdb re-called the 5' RACE reads, giving one row per CDR3 protein. Among 400,000 or so distinct CDR3 sequences listed, around 19% were seen once. Material: PBMCs, obtained before the yellow fever booster vaccination. The receptors here all came from a man aged 18-30 years who received the YFV17D yellow fever vaccine.

The J gene is TRBJ1-5, the V gene TRBV6-1; D is ambiguous. The germline V and J ends were trimmed by 5 bases and 0 bases, with 8 bases remaining between them. Looked up from germline, CDR1 is MNHNS and CDR2 is SASEGT. This CDR3 comprises 14 residues. DNA of the CDR3: TGTGCCAGCAGTTGGGTTGGTAGCAATCAGCCCCAGCATTTT. Protein sequence: CASSWVGSNQPQHF.

The gene calls are TRBV5-6 and TRBJ1-1, with 9 bases aligning to TRBD1. CDR3 size: 16 residues. Germline CDR1 SGHDT, CDR2 YYEEEE. V trimming: 5 bases; J trimming: 5 bases; junction bases outside the gene matches: 13. The CDR3 loop reads CASSLTGGARTTEAFF. The CDR3, as DNA: TGTGCCAGCAGTCTAACAGGGGGCGCAAGGACGACTGAAGCTTTCTTT.

CDR3 nucleotides: TGTGCCAGCAGTCCGAACGGACAGGGTTCCTCTGGAAACACCATATATTTT. Amino acids: CASSPNGQGSSGNTIYF. The chain uses TRBV12-3 or TRBV12-4 and TRBJ1-3; 8 bases are a match to TRBD1. The V and J ends lost 5 bases and 0 bases, in that order; junction bases with no gene match: 9. The CDR3 extends over 17 amino acids.

The V and J genes are TRBV7-2 and TRBJ1-2; D ambiguous. Trimming took off 4 bases at V and 2 bases at J, with 14 bases between the two ends. The CDR3 length is 15 residues. Germline CDR1 reads SGHTA; CDR2 reads FQGNSA. CDR3 sequence reads: CASSSQLGQNYGYTF. The DNA for the CDR3 is TGTGCCAGCAGCTCCCAGCTAGGCCAAAACTATGGCTACACCTTC.

V is TRBV7-9 and J is TRBJ2-1, with D perhaps matching TRBD1 (5 bases). This CDR3 has 12 amino acids. The V gene's germline CDR1 is SEHNR and CDR2 FQNEAQ (reference sequence). With 6 bases removed from V and 9 bases from J, the gap between germline ends came to 12 bases. The CDR3 reads CASRPQGSEQFF. The CDR3 coding sequence is TGTGCCAGCAGGCCGCAGGGTAGTGAGCAGTTCTTC.

V gene TRBV20-1 combines with J gene TRBJ2-7, with 9 bases matching TRBD2. The germline V gene encodes CDR1 DFQATT and CDR2 SNEGSKA (reference sequence). The CDR3 is made up of 17 amino acids. Trimming cost V 4 bases and J 5 bases; bases outside gene matches: 18. In nucleotides, the CDR3 is TGCAGTGCTATCACAGCGGGGGGCCGTTCAAGCCCCCACGAGCAGTACGTC. Translating it yields CSAITAGGRSSPHEQYV.

The chain combines TRBV25-1 with TRBJ2-1; 7 positions match TRBD1. This CDR3 comprises 16 residues. Germline V lookup: CDR1 MGHDK, CDR2 SYGVNS. V was pared by 5 bases and J by 1 base, with 8 bases of the junction left unmatched. The CDR3 region is CASSRVEGASYNEQFF. DNA for the CDR3: TGTGCCAGCAGTCGCGTTGAGGGGGCTTCCTACAATGAGCAGTTCTTC.

This clonotype was recorded at least ten times. The V gene is TRBV12-3 or TRBV12-4, the J gene TRBJ2-6; D gene ambiguous. This CDR3 has 13 residues. The ends were cut back, 5 bases at V and 1 base at J, with 3 bases in the middle. CDR3 residues: CASSRSGANVLTF. Written as DNA, the CDR3 is TGTGCCAGCAGTCGATCTGGGGCCAACGTCCTGACTTTC.

The J gene is TRBJ2-1, the V gene TRBV6-2 or TRBV6-3; D possibly uses TRBD1 or TRBD2 (5 bases each). This CDR3 is built from 13 residues. Trimming took off 6 bases at V and 7 bases at J, with 13 bases between the two ends. The germline V gene encodes CDR1 MNHEY and CDR2 SVGEGT. In DNA, the CDR3 is TGTGCCAGCAGACCCGGGACCAAGAATGAGCAGTTCTTC. Translating it yields CASRPGTKNEQFF.

This clonotype has only a few counts. The chain combines TRBV20-1 with TRBJ2-1, with a possible D match to TRBD1 (6 bases). Germline values: CDR1 DFQATT, CDR2 SNEGSKA (reference sequence). This CDR3 is 13 amino acids long. V gave up 6 bases and J gave up 10 bases, with 19 bases separating them. Here the CDR3 reads CSAGLPGGDEQFF. Written as DNA, the CDR3 is TGCAGTGCGGGCCTACCTGGGGGCGACGAGCAGTTCTTC.

The V call is TRBV10-3, the J call TRBJ2-5; no definite D call. The V and J ends lost 6 bases and 1 base respectively, with 9 bases between them. The CDR3 runs 13 residues. CDR1 and CDR2 from the germline V gene are ENHRY and SYGVKD. The CDR3 DNA reads as TGTGCCATCAGAAACTCGACCCAAGAGACCCAGTACTTC. Translating gives CAIRNSTQETQYF.

This clonotype appeared many times. Here the CDR3 DNA reads TGCGCCAGCAGCTTGGTCATCCTGTCTAGCACAGATACGCAGTATTTT. Amino acid sequence: CASSLVILSSTDTQYF. The chain employs TRBV5-1 and TRBJ2-3, with unresolved D. This CDR3 has 16 amino acids. Trimming removed 0 bases at V and 0 bases at J, with 11 bases between. Germline CDR1 SGHRS, CDR2 YFSETQ.

The chain links TRBV19 to TRBJ2-7; D uncertain. The CDR3 runs 15 residues. Germline CDR1 and CDR2: LNHDA and SQIVND (reference sequence). With 4 bases removed from V and 2 bases from J, the gap between germline ends came to 15 bases. For the CDR3, the DNA is TGTGCCAGTAGTAAACAAAATCTCGGCACCTACGAGCAGTACTTC. Translation: CASSKQNLGTYEQYF.

The rearrangement links TRBV5-1 to TRBJ1-1; TRBD1 matches 8 bases. Germline-derived CDR1 and CDR2 are SGHRS and YFSETQ. The CDR3 totals 15 residues. The V gene end was trimmed by 0 bases and the J gene end by 4 bases; junction bases not matched to a gene: 5. This CDR3 reads CASSLAGRGLTEAFF. DNA for the CDR3: TGCGCCAGCAGCTTGGCAGGCAGGGGGCTCACTGAAGCTTTCTTT.

This clonotype appeared a few times. CDR3 coding DNA: TGTGCCAGCACTGGCGGGACCCATGTACGGGAGACCCAGTACTTC. As protein: CASTGGTHVRETQYF. V is TRBV12-3 or TRBV12-4 and J is TRBJ2-5; D may be TRBD2 (6 bases). CDR3 length: 15 amino acids. Trimming took off 7 bases at V and 5 bases at J, with 20 bases between the two ends.

This clonotype was seen a few times. The rearrangement joins TRBV4-3 to TRBJ2-7; TRBD2 matches 8 bases. Per the germline V gene, CDR1 is LGHNA and CDR2 is YSLEER. The CDR3 runs to 16 residues. V dropped 0 bases and J dropped 3; count of bases not matched to a gene: 7. DNA for the CDR3: TGCGCCAGCAGCCAAGACCCGTTGAGCGGGGGCTACGAGCAGTACTTC. Translated, it gives CASSQDPLSGGYEQYF.

V gene TRBV6-5 combines with J gene TRBJ1-6, with no clear D. CDR1 and CDR2 (germline): MNHEY, SVGAGI. The CDR3 loop spans 12 amino acids. The V end lost 8 bases, the J end lost 3 bases, and 5 bases lay between the germline ends. The CDR3 loop reads CASGIYNSPLHF. CDR3 DNA sequence: TGTGCCAGCGGGATCTATAATTCACCCCTCCACTTT.

This clonotype came up a few times. The rearrangement uses TRBV29-1 and TRBJ2-7; no clear D gene. Germline CDR1 is SQVTM and CDR2 is ANQGSEA. The CDR3 extends over 12 amino acids. V lost 4 bases and J lost 5, with 12 bases in between. For the CDR3, the DNA is TGCAGCGTTGGGTATAAGGGTGACGAGCAGTACTTC. It is translated as CSVGYKGDEQYF.

The chain employs TRBV12-3 or TRBV12-4 and TRBJ1-4; perhaps TRBD1 as D (6 bases). CDR3 length: 12 residues. Trimming took 6 bases from V and 8 from J, leaving 10 bases between them. In DNA form, the CDR3 reads TGTGCCAGCAGCGCAGGGGCCGAAAAACTGTTTTTT. This sequence encodes CASSAGAEKLFF.

The chain couples TRBV5-8 to TRBJ2-1; perhaps TRBD1 as D (7 bases). Germline CDR1 SGHTS, CDR2 YDEGEE. Trimming stripped 4 bases from V and 6 bases from J, with 14 bases between. CDR3 length equals 14 residues. CDR3 residues: CASSLEGALNEQFF. In DNA, the CDR3 is TGTGCCAGCAGCCTGGAGGGGGCCCTCAATGAGCAGTTCTTC.

V is TRBV4-1 and J is TRBJ1-3; unclear D gene. The CDR3 runs to 15 residues. V dropped 0 bases and J dropped 4 bases, with 10 bases sitting between them. The germline V gene encodes CDR1 MGHRA and CDR2 YSYEKL. Here the CDR3 DNA reads TGCGCCAGCAGCCAAGATGGGGTATTAGGAAACACCATATATTTT. Translated: CASSQDGVLGNTIYF.